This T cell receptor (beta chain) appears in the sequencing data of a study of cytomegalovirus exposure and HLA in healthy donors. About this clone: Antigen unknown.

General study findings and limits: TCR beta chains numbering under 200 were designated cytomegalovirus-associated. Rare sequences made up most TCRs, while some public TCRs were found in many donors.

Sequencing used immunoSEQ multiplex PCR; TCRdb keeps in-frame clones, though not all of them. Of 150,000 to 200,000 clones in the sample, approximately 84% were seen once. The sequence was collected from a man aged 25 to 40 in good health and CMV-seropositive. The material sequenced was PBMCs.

The CDR3 DNA reads TGTGCCAGCAGCTCCCGACTTTCCCCCAATGAGCAGTTCTTC. Translated, it gives CASSSRLSPNEQFF. The chain employs TRBV7-8 and TRBJ2-1; D ambiguous. Trimming cost V 4 bases and J 6 bases, with 13 bases left between them. Germline loops: CDR1 SGHVS, CDR2 FQNEAQ. The CDR3 totals 14 residues.